This T cell receptor delta chain was sequenced for a study of Vδ1+ human thymocytes. Study-level points and caveats: Highly polyclonal TRG and TRD repertoires with Gaussian CDR3 length distributions appeared in thymus.

The CDR3 has 17 residues. V lost 5 bases to trimming and J lost 0 bases; unmatched junction nucleotides: 8. CDR1 is TSWWSYY and CDR2 is QGS in the germline V gene. The template was reverse-transcribed extracted RNA. The CDR3 regions were amplified by multiplex PCR from V-gene primers to a constant-region primer. TCRdb re-analyzed the multiplex PCR reads via CATT. The top ten clones hold 0.3% to 0.45% of a sample with about 58,000 delta-chain clones, roughly 16% of them seen once. A remark on this clone: Its target is unknown.

This rearrangement joins TRDV1 to TRDJ1; 11 bases fit TRDD3. This TCR was recovered from a girl less than two years old who had congenital heart surgery. Sequences were obtained from Vdelta1+ gamma-delta thymocytes from the thymus. The subset here: FACS-sorted CD3+ TCRalphabeta- TCRVdelta1+ TCRVdelta2- thymocytes. The chain's CDR3 is CALGRRNWGINTDKLIF. CDR3 DNA: TGTGCTCTTGGGAGAAGAAACTGGGGGATAAACACCGATAAACTCATCTTT.